The 22 T cell receptor beta chains below all came from one sample that was sequenced in a study of blood T cell repertoires in COVID-19. This table comes from immunoSEQ multiplex PCR, and its TCRdb copy is limited to in-frame clones, with some not included. The sample has 100,000 to 150,000 clones, approximately 74% seen once. Sequenced input: peripheral blood. The receptors stem from a man aged 55 to 69 with acute or convalescent COVID-19.

The chain links TRBV6-6 to TRBJ2-7, with a weak D call TRBD2 (5 bases). The V gene lost 2 bases and the J gene lost 7 bases, with 21 bases spanning the gap. CDR1 is MNHNY, CDR2 SVGAGI, per germline (reference sequence). This CDR3 is built from 16 residues. The CDR3 bases are TGTGCCAGCAGTTACCCCACGGGAACGGGATTGAGAGAGCAGTACTTC. This translates into CASSYPTGTGLREQYF.

J is TRBJ2-1 and V is TRBV29-1; 14 bases agree with TRBD2. This CDR3 comprises 13 residues. V trimming: 7 bases; J trimming: 7 bases; junction bases outside the gene matches: 3. Per germline, CDR1 SQVTM and CDR2 ANQGSEA. The chain's CDR3 is CSAGTSGGNEQFF. In DNA form, the CDR3 reads TGCAGCGCCGGGACTAGCGGGGGAAATGAGCAGTTCTTC.

V is TRBV30 and J is TRBJ1-6; D call uncertain. The V gene lost 1 base and the J gene lost 9 bases, with 13 bases spanning the gap. Germline V gives CDR1 GTSNPN, CDR2 SVGIG (reference sequence). This CDR3 region has 14 residues. The CDR3 DNA is TGTGCCTGGAGTGAACTAGGGTCGGGTTCACCCCTCCACTTT. Translating gives CAWSELGSGSPLHF.

V gene TRBV6-5 combines with J gene TRBJ1-4, with 8 bases identical to TRBD1. The CDR3 length is 15 residues. Germline CDR1 reads MNHEY; CDR2 reads SVGAGI. Trimming removed 6 bases from V and 8 bases from J; junction bases left unmatched: 11. CDR3 nucleotides: TGTGCCAGCAGGGGTCAGGGGGCGGCTGAGGAAAAACTGTTTTTT. Translation gives CASRGQGAAEEKLFF.

CDR3 DNA sequence: TGTGCCAGCAGCGTAGCTCCTGGGACTACCTACGAGCAGTACTTC. Protein: CASSVAPGTTYEQYF. The rearrangement links TRBV9 to TRBJ2-7; TRBD2 matches 7 bases. Germline lookup yields CDR1 SGDLS and CDR2 YYNGEE. The CDR3 contains 15 residues. V gave up 0 bases and J gave up 2 bases; unmatched junction bases: 5.

This chain uses TRBV4-2 with TRBJ2-7; D perhaps matches TRBD2 (6 bases). Trimming removed 0 bases from V and 0 bases from J, with 12 bases in between. The CDR3 contains 16 residues. Germline assignment: CDR1 LGHNA and CDR2 YNFKEQ. The CDR3 nucleotides read TGTGCCAGCAGCCAAGAAGGAGGGGCGGACTCCTACGAGCAGTACTTC. Translation: CASSQEGGADSYEQYF.

The V and J genes are TRBV9 and TRBJ2-1; D remains unclear. The CDR3 spans 11 residues. Germline V gene data show CDR1 as SGDLS and CDR2 as YYNGEE. Trimming removed 3 bases from V and 5 bases from J, with 3 bases in between. This CDR3 reads CASSANNEQFF. The CDR3 DNA reads TGTGCCAGCAGCGCTAACAATGAGCAGTTCTTC.

This clone has more than one count but fewer than ten. V usage is TRBV7-8 and J usage is TRBJ2-5; the D gene is possibly TRBD2 (5 bases). Per the germline V gene, CDR1 is SGHVS and CDR2 is FQNEAQ. Trimming took off 3 bases at V and 5 bases at J, with 10 bases between the two ends. The CDR3 consists of 13 residues. CDR3 sequence reads: CASSLEVRETQYF. The DNA of the CDR3 is TGTGCCAGCAGCTTGGAGGTTCGGGAGACCCAGTACTTC.

This clone was detected once. The rearrangement joins TRBV28 to TRBJ2-5; the match to TRBD1 covers 8 bases. The germline V gene has CDR1 MDHEN and CDR2 SYDVKM. Trimming cost V 6 bases and J 7 bases; bases outside gene matches: 16. The CDR3 contains 16 residues. This chain's CDR3 is CASSTDRGSQRPTQYF. The CDR3 region has the DNA TGTGCCAGCAGCACCGACAGGGGATCTCAAAGACCGACCCAGTACTTC.

This sequence joins TRBV7-2 and TRBJ2-1; 9 bases align to TRBD2. Germline trimming cut 5 bases from V and 3 bases from J; bases unmatched to any gene: 5. The CDR3 has 15 residues. Germline V gene lookup returns CDR1 SGHTA and CDR2 FQGNSA. The CDR3 nucleotides read TGTGCCAGCAGCATGCGGGGGGGCCGCTACAATGAGCAGTTCTTC. Amino acids: CASSMRGGRYNEQFF.

The chain couples TRBV13 to TRBJ2-3; TRBD1 agrees at 7 bases. Germline CDR1 and CDR2: PRHDT and FYEKMQ (reference sequence). The CDR3 covers 15 residues. Trimming took 5 bases from V and 4 from J; bases not matched to a gene: 9. The CDR3 sequence: CASSTLRQGADTQYF. The CDR3 DNA sequence: TGTGCCAGCAGCACTCTGAGACAGGGCGCAGATACGCAGTATTTT. The complete variable domain, with remaining parts taken from reference TRBV13 and TRBJ2-3, reads AAGVIQSPRHLIKEKRETATLKCYPIPRHDTVYWYQQGPGQDPQFLISFYEKMQSDKGSIPDRFSAQQFSDYHSELNMSSLELGDSALYFCASSTLRQGADTQYFGPGTRLTVL.

V gene TRBV6-5 combines with J gene TRBJ1-1; the D is unclear. CDR1 MNHEY and CDR2 SVGAGI come from the germline V gene. This CDR3 is 14 amino acids long. Trimming removed 2 bases at V and 0 bases at J, with 7 bases between. CDR3: CASSYIGVNTEAFF. The CDR3 DNA follows: TGTGCCAGCAGTTACATCGGGGTGAACACTGAAGCTTTCTTT.

This chain connects TRBV21-1 to TRBJ1-4; TRBD1 is the table's D call, not checked against the DNA. TRBV21-1 is shown as a pseudogene. The CDR3 has 18 amino acids. This chain's CDR3 is CASSNPNPDRPHNEKLFF. CDR3 DNA sequence: TGTGCCAGCAGCAATCCGAATCCCGACAGGCCTCATAATGAAAAACTGTTTTTT.

This chain joins TRBV5-1 and TRBJ1-2, with 8 positions matching TRBD1. V shed 4 bases, J shed 0 bases, and the junction held 5 bases outside the gene matches. Germline-derived CDR1 and CDR2 are SGHRS and YFSETQ. The CDR3 consists of 15 residues. The CDR3 here is CASSVRTGSNYGYTF. The CDR3 nucleotides are TGCGCCAGCAGCGTTCGGACAGGGTCTAACTATGGCTACACCTTC.

This rearrangement joins TRBV30 to TRBJ2-5; the match to TRBD1 covers 10 bases. The CDR3 runs to 15 residues. Germline values: CDR1 GTSNPN, CDR2 SVGIG (reference sequence). The V and J ends lost 2 bases and 5 bases, in that order; junction bases with no gene match: 8. CDR3 protein: CAWSTPTGGAETQYF. The CDR3, as DNA: TGTGCCTGGAGTACCCCGACAGGGGGCGCTGAGACCCAGTACTTC.

This clone was seen only once. The chain employs TRBV6-5 and TRBJ2-7; 9 bases fit TRBD1. CDR3 length equals 15 residues. J gave up 3 bases and V 7 bases, and 10 bases lay outside the gene matches. Per the germline V gene, CDR1 is MNHEY and CDR2 is SVGAGI. DNA for the CDR3: TGTGCCAGCACCAGACAGGGGGGCTACTACTACGAGCAGTACTTC. It yields the protein CASTRQGGYYYEQYF.

This clone has a handful of counts. This rearrangement joins TRBV3-1 (or the pseudogene TRBV3-2) to TRBJ1-3; a weak D match, TRBD1 (6 bases). Per the germline V gene, CDR1 is LGHDT and CDR2 is YNNKEL (reference sequence). The CDR3 spans 16 residues. V gave up 5 bases and J gave up 1 base, with 15 bases separating them. The CDR3 spells CASSKDRRISGNTIYF. The DNA of the CDR3 is TGTGCCAGCAGCAAGGACAGAAGGATTTCTGGAAACACCATATATTTT.

The chain employs TRBV4-1 and TRBJ2-2; 14 nucleotides align to TRBD2. The CDR3 contains 17 residues. Per the germline V gene, CDR1 is MGHRA and CDR2 is YSYEKL. The J segment lost 5 bases and the V segment lost 4 bases, leaving 6 bases of the junction unmatched. The CDR3 sequence: CASSRGLAGARTGELFF. CDR3 DNA: TGCGCCAGCAGCCGGGGACTAGCGGGAGCGAGGACCGGGGAGCTGTTTTTT.

V usage is TRBV15 and J usage is TRBJ2-1; 8 bases are shared with TRBD2. Losses at the gene ends were 1 base for V and 0 bases for J; bases not matched to a gene: 11. Germline V gene lookup returns CDR1 LNHNV and CDR2 YYDKDF (reference sequence). The CDR3 sequence is 19 residues long. The CDR3 DNA is TGTGCCACCAGCAGAGTGGGCGGGAGGCCCCTCAGCTCCTACAATGAGCAGTTCTTC. Residues: CATSRVGGRPLSSYNEQFF.

This sequence joins TRBV7-2 and TRBJ1-6; D is unresolved. Per germline, CDR1 SGHTA and CDR2 FQGNSA. The CDR3 runs 13 residues. The V end was cut by 1 base, the J end by 11 bases, with 9 bases between. CDR3 DNA: TGTGCCAGCAGCTTAGAAGCGGTTGCACCCCTCCACTTT. As protein: CASSLEAVAPLHF.

The rearrangement links TRBV11-2 to TRBJ1-1, with a possible D match to TRBD1 (6 bases). Trimming shortened V by 5 bases and J by 7 bases, and 14 bases separated the two germline ends. CDR1 is SGHAT, CDR2 FQNNGV, per germline. The CDR3 extends over 13 amino acids. DNA for the CDR3: TGTGCCAGCAGCGAAAGGGGGTTTGGTGAAGCTTTCTTT. It yields the protein CASSERGFGEAFF.

This chain uses TRBV3-1 (or the pseudogene TRBV3-2) with TRBJ2-3, with TRBD2 matching 8 bases. The CDR3 covers 16 residues. Germline CDR1 and CDR2: LGHDT and YNNKEL (reference sequence). After removal of 5 bases from V and 3 bases from J, the junction contained 10 bases not matched to a gene. Here the CDR3 DNA reads TGTGCCAGCAGCGAAGCGGCGGGAGGAACTACAGATACGCAGTATTTT. Residues: CASSEAAGGTTDTQYF.